This TCR beta chain stems from a study of OX40 agonist ivuxolimab in advanced cancers. Overall study: Past anti-PD-1, anti-PD-L1 or anti-CTLA-4 therapy was accepted, and 40% to 50% had received some.

As regards this clone: What it binds is unknown.

Anyone with autoimmune disease history or systemic immunosuppression was excluded. Overall study findings and caveats: Normalized T-cell clonal expansion was also low in some nonresponders. CD4+ T cells averaged fewer expanded clones than CD8+ T cells.

CDR3 size: 16 residues. Germline V gives CDR1 SGHTA, CDR2 FQGTGA. Trimming at V came to 2 bases and at J to 6 bases, leaving 10 bases not matched to a gene. Profiling relied on immunoSEQ multiplex PCR, and the TCRdb table lists in-frame clones only, not all of them. This table holds about 94,000 clones, around 87% found once. Source: CD4+ or CD8+ T cells sorted from blood, taken in a trial of the OX40 agonist ivuxolimab. The chain couples TRBV7-3 to TRBJ2-1; 7 nucleotides line up with TRBD1. The TCR was taken from an adult with an advanced solid tumor such as melanoma, head and neck, liver or kidney cancer. CDR3 in amino acids: CASSLGYRGGGNEQFF. The CDR3 bases are TGTGCCAGCAGCTTAGGTTACAGGGGCGGTGGCAATGAGCAGTTCTTC.